The 27 T cell receptor beta chains below come from one sample, sequenced in a study of Ad26.COV2.S vaccination and SARS-CoV-2 variants. Described treatment: some 19 received Ad26.COV2.S at low or high dose, single or two shots; about five received placebo; per-sample allocation not given. Repertoires come from day 63 after the first vaccine or placebo injection. TCRdb keeps only in-frame clones here, not all; method: immunoSEQ multiplex PCR. The profile shows 410,000 or so clones, roughly 90% of them singletons. The source material was peripheral blood, sampled in a trial of Ad26.COV2.S vaccine versus placebo. The source of these receptors is a person aged 18 to 59 who received the Ad26.COV2.S COVID-19 vaccine or a placebo.

This sequence joins TRBV6-2 or TRBV6-3 and TRBJ2-1; 10 bases fit TRBD2. The CDR3 is made up of 17 amino acids. The junction had 5 bases not matched to a gene; V was cut back by 0 bases and J by 3 bases. Germline CDR1 reads MNHEY; CDR2 reads SVGEGT. CDR3 amino acids: CASSYSKREGRYNEQFF. CDR3 nucleotide sequence: TGTGCCAGCAGTTACTCTAAGCGGGAGGGCCGCTACAATGAGCAGTTCTTC.

V and J are TRBV12-2 and TRBJ1-5; the DNA was not used to check the table's D call, TRBD1. TRBV12-2 is a pseudogene locus. The CDR3 consists of 17 residues. The CDR3 DNA is TGTGCAAGTCGCGTAAGCCCCGGGACAGGGGGCTGCCAGCCCCAGCATTTT. Translation: CASRVSPGTGGCQPQHF.

The chain has TRBV15 and TRBJ2-7; 7 bases are a match to TRBD2. V trimming: 4 bases; J trimming: 7 bases; junction bases outside the gene matches: 10. The CDR3 is 14 amino acids. In germline, CDR1 is LNHNV, CDR2 YYDKDF (reference sequence). The CDR3 coding sequence is TGTGCCACCAGCAATCCGGGACTACCATCGGAGCAGTACTTC. It is translated as CATSNPGLPSEQYF.

The gene calls are TRBV6-5 and TRBJ2-7; D gene unclear. The germline V gene has CDR1 MNHEY and CDR2 SVGAGI. Trimming pared 0 bases from V and 4 bases from J, leaving 13 bases between. The CDR3 spans 15 residues. Written as DNA, the CDR3 is TGTGCCAGCAGTTACTCGTGGTCGTCTTTGTACGAGCAGTACTTC. Its translation is CASSYSWSSLYEQYF.

V and J are TRBV28 and TRBJ1-2; TRBD1 might be the D (5 bases). The CDR3 sequence is 16 residues long. The ends were cut back, 6 bases at V and 4 bases at J, with 21 bases in the middle. CDR1 is MDHEN, CDR2 SYDVKM, per germline. The CDR3 is CASRSPGAQNFYGYTF. In DNA form, the CDR3 reads TGTGCCAGCAGGAGCCCCGGGGCTCAAAACTTCTATGGCTACACCTTC.

The count of this clone is one. The chain uses TRBV28 and TRBJ2-7, with 10 bases matching TRBD2. This CDR3 contains 14 residues. Germline CDR1 is MDHEN and CDR2 is SYDVKM. The junction had 7 bases not matched to a gene; V was cut back by 11 bases and J by 0 bases. CDR3 bases: TGTGCCGGCCAGCGGGGGGGCAACTCCTACGAGCAGTACTTC. This translates into CAGQRGGNSYEQYF.

The chain is built from TRBV4-1 and TRBJ1-1; D remains unclear. The length of the CDR3 is 15 residues. The germline V gene has CDR1 MGHRA and CDR2 YSYEKL. The germline V and J ends were trimmed by 1 base and 3 bases, with 12 bases remaining between them. CDR3 nucleotide sequence: TGCGCCAGCAGCCAAGCTTATAGGGTGTACACTGAAGCTTTCTTT. Its translation is CASSQAYRVYTEAFF.

This chain links TRBV2 with TRBJ2-1, with a tentative D call TRBD2 (6 bases). V shed 7 bases and J shed 8 bases, with 15 bases lying between them. Germline CDR1 SNHLY, CDR2 FYNNEI. This CDR3 comprises 13 residues. The CDR3 nucleotides are TGTGCCAGCAACGGGGGAGCGGTCTATGAGCAGTTCTTC. Its translation: CASNGGAVYEQFF. The whole variable domain, remainder taken from reference TRBV2 and TRBJ2-1, is EPEVTQTPSHQVTQMGQEVILRCVPISNHLYFYWYRQILGQKVEFLVSFYNNEISEKSEIFDDQFSVERPDGSNFTLKIRSTKLEDSAMYFCASNGGAVYEQFFGPGTRLTVL.

The V and J genes are TRBV18 and TRBJ2-1; 10 nucleotides agree with TRBD1. Trimming cost V 6 bases and J 7 bases; bases outside gene matches: 6. In germline, CDR1 is KGHSH, CDR2 LQKENI. The CDR3 runs 14 residues. CDR3 sequence reads: CASSPRQGANEQFF. For the CDR3, the DNA is TGTGCCAGCTCCCCCAGACAGGGGGCGAATGAGCAGTTCTTC.

CDR3 protein: CAVMGLYGYTF. CDR3 DNA sequence: TGTGCCGTTATGGGATTATATGGCTACACCTTC. The V and J genes are TRBV28 and TRBJ1-2; no clear D gene. Per the germline V gene, CDR1 is MDHEN and CDR2 is SYDVKM. The CDR3 runs 11 residues. V was cut by 11 bases and J by 5 bases, with 12 bases left in between.

This rearrangement joins TRBV9 to TRBJ2-2, with D possibly TRBD1 on 6 matching bases. The CDR3 has 15 residues. CDR1 and CDR2 from the germline V gene are SGDLS and YYNGEE. V dropped 0 bases and J dropped 3 bases, with 9 bases sitting between them. CDR3 protein: CASSVGQEYTGELFF. The DNA for the CDR3 is TGTGCCAGCAGCGTAGGACAGGAATACACCGGGGAGCTGTTTTTT.

The genes are TRBV5-8 and TRBJ2-1, with a tentative D call TRBD2 (6 bases). Trimming stripped 5 bases from V and 4 bases from J, with 7 bases between. This CDR3 contains 12 residues. Germline CDR1 and CDR2: SGHTS and YDEGEE. The CDR3 reads CASRGGYNEQFF. CDR3 in DNA: TGTGCCAGCAGGGGGGGTTACAATGAGCAGTTCTTC. The variable domain in full, completed from reference TRBV5-8 and TRBJ2-1, reads EAGVTQSPTHLIKTRGQQATLRCSPISGHTSVYWYQQALGLGLQFLLWYDEGEERNRGNFPPRFSGRQFPNYSSELNVNALELEDSALYLCASRGGYNEQFFGPGTRLTVL.

The rearrangement links TRBV6-1 to TRBJ1-5; D is undetermined. Germline CDR1 and CDR2: MNHNS and SASEGT. This CDR3 contains 13 residues. V was pared by 2 bases and J by 4 bases, with 6 bases between. CDR3 DNA sequence: TGTGCCAGCAGTGAACCAGGAAATCAGCCCCAGCATTTT. Amino acid sequence: CASSEPGNQPQHF.

The CDR3 sequence: CASSLAVWGTDGYTF. The CDR3 coding sequence is TGTGCCAGCAGCTTAGCAGTTTGGGGGACCGATGGCTACACCTTC. J is TRBJ1-2 and V is TRBV7-9, with a possible D match to TRBD1 (5 bases). The CDR3 is made up of 15 amino acids. V lost 0 bases, J lost 6 bases, and 14 bases lay in between. CDR1 and CDR2 (germline): SEHNR, FQNEAQ (reference sequence).

CDR3 nucleotide sequence: TGTGCCATCAGTGAGTCGGCTAGCGGGAGTGATACGCAGTATTTT. It is translated as CAISESASGSDTQYF. This chain joins TRBV10-3 and TRBJ2-3; 10 nucleotides line up with TRBD2. From germline, CDR1 is ENHRY and CDR2 SYGVKD. The CDR3 covers 15 residues. With V trimmed by 0 bases and J by 6 bases, 3 bases remained unmatched.

The chain recombines TRBV24-1 with TRBJ1-5, with TRBD1 matching over 11 bases. The CDR3 length is 16 residues. Germline V gene sequence: CDR1 KGHDR, CDR2 SFDVKD. V was pared by 4 bases and J by 4 bases, with 5 bases of the junction left unmatched. CDR3 in DNA: TGTGCCACCAGTGAACGGGGACAGGGGGTGAATCAGCCCCAGCATTTT. Protein sequence: CATSERGQGVNQPQHF.

The V call is TRBV10-2, the J call TRBJ2-7; 8 nucleotides match TRBD2. V dropped 6 bases and J dropped 5; count of bases not matched to a gene: 6. CDR3 length equals 13 residues. From germline, CDR1 is WSHSY and CDR2 SAAADI. The CDR3 nucleotides read TGCGCCAGCAGGGAGCGGGAGTCCGACGAGCAGTACTTC. It translates to CASRERESDEQYF.

This chain connects TRBV9 to TRBJ2-2; D ambiguous. The CDR3 is 15 amino acids. Germline CDR1 reads SGDLS; CDR2 reads YYNGEE. The germline V and J ends were trimmed by 0 bases and 1 base, with 7 bases remaining between them. The CDR3 loop is CASSVGVGNTGELFF. CDR3 coding DNA: TGTGCCAGCAGCGTAGGTGTAGGGAACACCGGGGAGCTGTTTTTT. The full variable domain, with the rest looked up from reference TRBV9 and TRBJ2-2, is DSGVTQTPKHLITATGQRVTLRCSPRSGDLSVYWYQQSLDQGLQFLIQYYNGEERAKGNILERFSAQQFPDLHSELNLSSLELGDSALYFCASSVGVGNTGELFFGEGSRLTVL.

The V and J genes are TRBV30 and TRBJ2-5, with a weak D call TRBD2 (5 bases). This CDR3 spans 15 amino acids. Germline CDR1 GTSNPN, CDR2 SVGIG (reference sequence). V was clipped by 3 bases and J by 7 bases, with 21 bases between them. Written as DNA, the CDR3 is TGTGCCTGGAGCCCGCGGGTTGTCAGAGCTGGGACCCAGTACTTC. Amino acid sequence: CAWSPRVVRAGTQYF.

This clone was seen more than once but under ten times. The chain combines TRBV7-9 with TRBJ1-5; the D is unclear. V was cut by 5 bases and J by 0 bases, with 8 bases left in between. The CDR3 is 14 amino acids. Germline V gene data show CDR1 as SEHNR and CDR2 as FQNEAQ (reference sequence). The CDR3 DNA is TGTGCCAGCAGCCAGAGTAATAGCAATCAGCCCCAGCATTTT. It yields the protein CASSQSNSNQPQHF.

The J gene is TRBJ2-1, the V gene TRBV6-5, with a tentative D call TRBD2 (5 bases). The CDR3 consists of 15 residues. Looked up from germline, CDR1 is MNHEY and CDR2 is SVGAGI. The V end was cut by 5 bases, the J end by 7 bases, with 18 bases between. CDR3 bases: TGTGCCAGCAGTAAACTGGCCTCTACGGGAAATGAGCAGTTCTTC. Residues: CASSKLASTGNEQFF.

This chain links TRBV4-3 with TRBJ1-2, with D possibly TRBD1 on 5 matching bases. The CDR3 contains 17 residues. Trimming took off 0 bases at V and 3 bases at J, with 17 bases between the two ends. The germline V gene encodes CDR1 LGHNA and CDR2 YSLEER. The CDR3 sequence is CASSQDEAGVGDYGYTF. The CDR3 DNA reads TGCGCCAGCAGCCAAGATGAGGCAGGTGTGGGGGACTATGGCTACACCTTC.

This clone was detected a few times. V is TRBV7-2 and J is TRBJ2-7; 7 nucleotides align to TRBD1. The CDR3 consists of 13 residues. Trimming took 4 bases from V and 4 from J; bases not matched to a gene: 4. Germline values: CDR1 SGHTA, CDR2 FQGNSA. CDR3 bases: TGTGCCAGCAGCTACAGGGGCCCGTACGAGCAGTACTTC. Its translation: CASSYRGPYEQYF.

The chain has TRBV5-1 and TRBJ1-6, with TRBD1 identical over 9 bases. The germline gives CDR1 SGHRS, CDR2 YFSETQ. Germline trimming cut 8 bases from V and 6 bases from J; bases unmatched to any gene: 9. The CDR3 totals 15 residues. For the CDR3, the DNA is TGCGCCAGTAAACCCTCGACAGGGGGTAATTCACCCCTCCACTTT. The encoded protein is CASKPSTGGNSPLHF.

V gene TRBV5-8 combines with J gene TRBJ1-1; D not resolved. This CDR3 is built from 15 residues. Germline loops: CDR1 SGHTS, CDR2 YDEGEE. V lost 0 bases to trimming and J lost 0 bases, with 9 bases between them. The CDR3: CASSLVQIMNTEAFF. The CDR3 nucleotides are TGTGCCAGCAGCTTGGTACAGATTATGAACACTGAAGCTTTCTTT. The full variable domain, completed using reference TRBV5-8 and TRBJ1-1, is EAGVTQSPTHLIKTRGQQATLRCSPISGHTSVYWYQQALGLGLQFLLWYDEGEERNRGNFPPRFSGRQFPNYSSELNVNALELEDSALYLCASSLVQIMNTEAFFGQGTRLTVV.

This clone was detected a few times. The genes are TRBV19 and TRBJ2-2, with D unclear. V gave up 5 bases and J gave up 4 bases, with 8 bases separating them. In germline, CDR1 is LNHDA, CDR2 SQIVND (reference sequence). This CDR3 contains 13 residues. In DNA, the CDR3 is TGTGCCAGTAGTTCTTGGATCACCGGGGAGCTGTTTTTT. Amino acids: CASSSWITGELFF.

The chain joins TRBV11-2 to TRBJ1-1, with no clear D. The CDR3 length is 11 residues. Deletions cut 1 base from V and 7 bases from J, with 4 bases between. CDR1 is SGHAT, CDR2 FQNNGV, per germline. The CDR3 region is CASSLGGEAFF. The CDR3 DNA follows: TGTGCCAGCAGCTTAGGGGGTGAAGCTTTCTTT.